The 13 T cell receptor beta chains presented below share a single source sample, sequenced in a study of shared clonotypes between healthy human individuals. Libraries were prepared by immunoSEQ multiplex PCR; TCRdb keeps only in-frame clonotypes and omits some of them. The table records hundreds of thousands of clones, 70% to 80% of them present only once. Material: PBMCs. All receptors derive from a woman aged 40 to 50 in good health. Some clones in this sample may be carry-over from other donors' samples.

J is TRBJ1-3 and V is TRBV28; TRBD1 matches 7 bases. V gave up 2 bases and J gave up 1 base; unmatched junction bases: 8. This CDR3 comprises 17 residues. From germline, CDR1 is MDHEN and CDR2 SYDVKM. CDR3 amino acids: CASSLRLGQASGNTIYF. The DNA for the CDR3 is TGTGCCAGCAGTTTACGACTAGGACAGGCATCTGGAAACACCATATATTTT.

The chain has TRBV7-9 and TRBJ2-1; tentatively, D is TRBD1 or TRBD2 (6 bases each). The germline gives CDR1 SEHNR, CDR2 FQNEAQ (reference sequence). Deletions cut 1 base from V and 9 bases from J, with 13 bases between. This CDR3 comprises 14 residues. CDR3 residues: CASSLDRGASEQFF. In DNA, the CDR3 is TGTGCCAGCAGCTTAGATAGGGGGGCGTCTGAGCAGTTCTTC.

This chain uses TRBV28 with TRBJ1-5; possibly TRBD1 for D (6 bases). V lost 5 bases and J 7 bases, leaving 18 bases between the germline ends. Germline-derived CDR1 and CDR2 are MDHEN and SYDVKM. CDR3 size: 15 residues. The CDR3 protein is CASSPPGRGGQPQHF. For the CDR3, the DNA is TGTGCCAGCAGTCCACCAGGCAGGGGCGGGCAGCCCCAGCATTTT.

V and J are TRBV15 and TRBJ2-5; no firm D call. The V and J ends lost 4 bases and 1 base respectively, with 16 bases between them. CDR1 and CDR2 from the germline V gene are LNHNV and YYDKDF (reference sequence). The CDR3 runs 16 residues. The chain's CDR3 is CATSTRLGLRQETQYF. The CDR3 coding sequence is TGTGCCACCAGCACTCGACTTGGGCTCCGCCAAGAGACCCAGTACTTC.

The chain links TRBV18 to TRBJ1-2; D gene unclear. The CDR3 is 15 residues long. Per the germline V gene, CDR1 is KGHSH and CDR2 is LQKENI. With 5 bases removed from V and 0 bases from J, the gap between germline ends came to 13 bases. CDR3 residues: CASSNNIAPNYGYTF. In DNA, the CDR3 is TGTGCCAGCTCAAACAACATCGCACCTAACTATGGCTACACCTTC.

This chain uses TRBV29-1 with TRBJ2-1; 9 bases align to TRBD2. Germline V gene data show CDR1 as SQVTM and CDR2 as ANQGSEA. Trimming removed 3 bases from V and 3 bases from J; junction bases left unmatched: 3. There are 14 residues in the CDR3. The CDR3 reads CSVDASGIYNEQFF. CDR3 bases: TGCAGCGTTGACGCTAGCGGGATCTACAATGAGCAGTTCTTC.

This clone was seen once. CDR3 nucleotides: TGTGCCAGCAGCACCCGGGAGAGGGCAGTTAGCAATCAGCCCCAGCATTTT. Translation: CASSTRERAVSNQPQHF. The chain combines TRBV21-1 with TRBJ1-5. TRBV21-1 is a pseudogene locus. This CDR3 contains 17 residues.

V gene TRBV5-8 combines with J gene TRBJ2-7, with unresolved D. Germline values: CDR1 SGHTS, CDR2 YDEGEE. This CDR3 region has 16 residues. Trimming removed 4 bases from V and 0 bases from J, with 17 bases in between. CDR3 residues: CASSGPLPVSSYEQYF. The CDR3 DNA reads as TGTGCCAGCAGCGGACCACTCCCTGTTAGCTCCTACGAGCAGTACTTC.

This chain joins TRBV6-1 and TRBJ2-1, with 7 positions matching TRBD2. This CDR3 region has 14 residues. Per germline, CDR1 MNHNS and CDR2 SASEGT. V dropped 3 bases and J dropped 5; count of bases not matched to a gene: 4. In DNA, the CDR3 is TGTGCCAGCAGTGAGGGGGGACTAAACAATGAGCAGTTCTTC. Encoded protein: CASSEGGLNNEQFF.

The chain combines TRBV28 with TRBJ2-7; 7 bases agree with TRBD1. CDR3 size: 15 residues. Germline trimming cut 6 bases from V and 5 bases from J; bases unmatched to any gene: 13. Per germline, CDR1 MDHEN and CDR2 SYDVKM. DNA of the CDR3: TGTGCCAGCAGAATACAGGGGTCCCCCCTACACGAGCAGTACTTC. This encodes CASRIQGSPLHEQYF.

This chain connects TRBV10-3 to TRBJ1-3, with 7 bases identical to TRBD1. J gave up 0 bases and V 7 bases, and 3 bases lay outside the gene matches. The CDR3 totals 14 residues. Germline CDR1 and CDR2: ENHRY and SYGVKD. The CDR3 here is CAITPGGSGNTIYF. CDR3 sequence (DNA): TGTGCCATCACCCCAGGGGGCTCTGGAAACACCATATATTTT.

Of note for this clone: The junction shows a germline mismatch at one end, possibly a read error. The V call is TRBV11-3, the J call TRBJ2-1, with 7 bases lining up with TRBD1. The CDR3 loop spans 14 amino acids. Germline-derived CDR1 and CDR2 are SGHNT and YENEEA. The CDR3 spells CASSLDRAQGEQFF. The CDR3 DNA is TGTGCCAGCAGCCTAGACAGGGCGCAGGGTGAGCAGTTCTTC.

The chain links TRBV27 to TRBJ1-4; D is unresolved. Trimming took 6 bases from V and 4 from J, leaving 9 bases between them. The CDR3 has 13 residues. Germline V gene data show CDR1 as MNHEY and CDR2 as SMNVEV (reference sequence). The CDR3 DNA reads TGTGCCAGCAGCTTTAACCGTAATGAAAAACTGTTTTTT. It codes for CASSFNRNEKLFF.